The present T cell receptor beta chain was sequenced within a study of blood T cell repertoires in COVID-19. Overall study context: Samples of COVID-19 (acute and convalescent) were obtained from the United States, Italy and Spain. Sources were T cells, B-cell-depleted T cells, or PBMCs; the material itself was cDNA or gDNA.

CDR1 LGHNA and CDR2 YNFKEQ come from the germline V gene. V lost 0 bases, J lost 1 base, and 12 bases lay in between. The CDR3 runs to 16 residues. In the authors' methods: The authors estimated nucleated cell counts from reference gene primer amplification. The protocol was immunoSEQ multiplex PCR, while the TCRdb copy is restricted to in-frame clones and leaves out a portion. Clonal size and the V and J genes are those of that table, whereas D and trimming came from the DNA. The table has about 200,000 clones, more than 75% seen once. The count of this clone is one. The V and J genes are TRBV4-2 and TRBJ1-1, with a tentative D call TRBD1 (5 bases). The sample taken for sequencing was peripheral blood. The receptor's source is a woman over 75 with COVID-19, enrolled during active disease. CDR3 in DNA: TGTGCCAGCAGCCAAGACTACTTTGACAGGAACACTGAAGCTTTCTTT. It translates to CASSQDYFDRNTEAFF.